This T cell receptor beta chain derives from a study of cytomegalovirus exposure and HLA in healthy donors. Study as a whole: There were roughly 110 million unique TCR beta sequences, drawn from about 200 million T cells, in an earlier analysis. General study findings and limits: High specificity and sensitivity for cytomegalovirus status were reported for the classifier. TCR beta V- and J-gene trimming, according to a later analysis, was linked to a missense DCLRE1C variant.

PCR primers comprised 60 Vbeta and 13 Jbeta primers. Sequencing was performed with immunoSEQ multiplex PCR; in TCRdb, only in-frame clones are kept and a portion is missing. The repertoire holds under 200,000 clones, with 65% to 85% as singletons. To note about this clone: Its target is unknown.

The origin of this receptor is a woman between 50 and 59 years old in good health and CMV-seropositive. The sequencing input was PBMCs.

As DNA, the CDR3 is TGTGCCAGTAGGTTCGCAGGTATCACCGGGGAGCTGTTTTTT. Protein product: CASRFAGITGELFF. The chain couples TRBV19 to TRBJ2-2; D unresolved. Trimming left V 6 bases short and J 4 bases short, with 12 bases between. CDR1 is LNHDA, CDR2 SQIVND, per germline (reference sequence). The CDR3 has 14 amino acids.